This TCR beta chain was found in a study of blood T cell repertoires in COVID-19. TCRdb's table, derived via immunoSEQ multiplex PCR, lists solely in-frame clones and lacks some. The sample records about 210,000 clones, 80% being singletons. The V gene's germline CDR1 is SGHAT and CDR2 FQNNGV. Trimming at V came to 5 bases and at J to 3 bases, leaving 3 bases not matched to a gene. The CDR3 extends over 13 amino acids. V usage is TRBV11-2 and J usage is TRBJ2-5, with 7 bases aligning to TRBD2. The sequencing sample was made of peripheral blood. This receptor was taken from a woman in her seventies with acute or convalescent COVID-19. CDR3 amino acids: CASSPGLKETQYF. Written as DNA, the CDR3 is TGTGCCAGCAGCCCGGGACTAAAAGAGACCCAGTACTTC. The whole variable domain, filled in from reference TRBV11-2 and TRBJ2-5, reads EAGVAQSPRYKIIEKRQSVAFWCNPISGHATLYWYQQILGQGPKLLIQFQNNGVVDDSQLPKDRFSAERLKGVDSTLKIQPAKLEDSAVYLCASSPGLKETQYFGPGTRLLVL.